The TCR beta chain described here comes from a study of cytomegalovirus exposure and HLA in healthy donors. CDR3 size: 16 residues. Trimming took 3 bases from V and 2 from J; bases not matched to a gene: 3. Germline CDR1 and CDR2: SGHVS and FQNEAQ. PCR used 60 Vbeta primers and 13 Jbeta primers. The table came from immunoSEQ multiplex PCR; TCRdb's copy has only in-frame clones and leaves some out. Of fewer than 150,000 clones in the sample, roughly 75% were seen once. The chain links TRBV7-8 to TRBJ1-6, with 8 bases aligning to TRBD1. The receptor's source is a man aged 30-40 years in good health and CMV-seronegative. The sample was PBMCs. In DNA, the CDR3 is TGTGCCAGCAGCTTGACAGGGGATCCCTATAATTCACCCCTCCACTTT. Residues: CASSLTGDPYNSPLHF.